This is a list of T cell receptor beta chains from one sample in a study of T cells generated in artificial thymic organoids. For these TCRs, the target antigens are not known. TCRdb processed the 5' RACE reads anew with MiXCR; each CDR3 protein has one entry. The sample records roughly 5,100 distinct CDR3 sequences, 20% to 25% being singletons. Material for sequencing was naive CD8+ T cells grown in artificial thymic organoids from cord blood stem and progenitor cells. These receptors were obtained from a human donor who gave cord blood stem cells for thymic organoid culture, a cardiac surgery patient who gave postnatal thymus, or a blood donor (not recorded which). Each CDR3 is given with its conserved first and last residue. The order of the fields is D gene, clone size, V gene, J gene, CDR3 DNA, CDR3 protein. The D gene is left open where the match is weak. For some rows the clone size is stated as once, few or many, or as a class when expanded; others skip it.

D gene: -
clone size: -
V gene: TRBV29-1
J gene: TRBJ1-2
CDR3 DNA: TGCAGCGTTGAAGAAAGAGGGCTGTTCTATGGCTACACCTTC
CDR3 protein: CSVEERGLFYGYTF

D gene: -
clone size: medium-sized
V gene: TRBV5-5
J gene: TRBJ1-1
CDR3 DNA: TGTGCCAGCAGCCCAAGACACGGGGGTCAAGGGACTGAAGCTTTCTTT
CDR3 protein: CASSPRHGGQGTEAFF

D gene: -
clone size: medium-sized
V gene: TRBV20-1
J gene: TRBJ1-1
CDR3 DNA: TGCAGTGCCCCGGGAGGAGAGGGGCCTGAAGCTTTCTTT
CDR3 protein: CSAPGGEGPEAFF

D gene: TRBD2
clone size: many
V gene: TRBV7-2
J gene: TRBJ2-7
CDR3 DNA: TGTGCCAGCAGGGGTAGCGGGAGGTCTGCCTACGAGCAGTACTTC
CDR3 protein: CASRGSGRSAYEQYF

D gene: TRBD1
clone size: large
V gene: TRBV18
J gene: TRBJ2-3
CDR3 DNA: TGTGCCAGCTCACCAAGGGCAGGGGGAACAGATACGCAGTATTTT
CDR3 protein: CASSPRAGGTDTQYF

D gene: -
clone size: few
V gene: TRBV25-1
J gene: TRBJ1-1
CDR3 DNA: TGTGCCAGCAGTGTCGGGGGGCACACTGAAGCTTTCTTT
CDR3 protein: CASSVGGHTEAFF

D gene: -
clone size: -
V gene: TRBV12-3/TRBV12-4
J gene: TRBJ2-4
CDR3 DNA: TGTGCCAGCAGTTTGGGTAGAACCATTCAGTACTTC
CDR3 protein: CASSLGRTIQYF

D gene: -
clone size: -
V gene: TRBV4-1
J gene: TRBJ1-2
CDR3 DNA: TGCGCCAGCAGCCAAGACAGGGTCTCAGGCGGCTACACCTTC
CDR3 protein: CASSQDRVSGGYTF

D gene: -
clone size: medium-sized
V gene: TRBV2
J gene: TRBJ2-1
CDR3 DNA: TGTGCCAGCAGTCCCCTATTTTACAATCAGCAGTTCTTC
CDR3 protein: CASSPLFYNQQFF

D gene: TRBD1
clone size: -
V gene: TRBV10-3
J gene: TRBJ2-3
CDR3 DNA: TGTGCCATCAGGAATCCGGGACAGTCAAGGTATTTT
CDR3 protein: CAIRNPGQSRYF

D gene: -
clone size: few
V gene: TRBV9
J gene: TRBJ2-3
CDR3 DNA: TGTGCCAGCAGCGTAGAGGATTGCCGAGAATTCGGAGATACGCAGTATTTT
CDR3 protein: CASSVEDCREFGDTQYF

D gene: -
clone size: few
V gene: TRBV12-3/TRBV12-4
J gene: TRBJ1-4
CDR3 DNA: TGTGCCAGCAGTTTTGCTAATGAAAAACTGTTTTTT
CDR3 protein: CASSFANEKLFF

D gene: -
clone size: medium-sized
V gene: TRBV5-1
J gene: TRBJ2-1
CDR3 DNA: TGCGCCAGCAGCTCCGACCGACAGTACTACTACAATGAGCAGTTCTTC
CDR3 protein: CASSSDRQYYYNEQFF

D gene: -
clone size: few
V gene: TRBV27
J gene: TRBJ1-4
CDR3 DNA: TGTGCCAGCAGTTTATTGGGACCTCTCCGGAATGAAAAACTGTTTTTT
CDR3 protein: CASSLLGPLRNEKLFF

D gene: TRBD1
clone size: medium-sized
V gene: TRBV27
J gene: TRBJ1-4
CDR3 DNA: TGTGCCAGCAGGACAGGGGGCCGGGAAAAACTGTTTTTT
CDR3 protein: CASRTGGREKLFF

D gene: TRBD1
clone size: medium-sized
V gene: TRBV7-2
J gene: TRBJ1-5
CDR3 DNA: TGTGCCAGCAGTTCCGGGACAGGGCGTGAGCCCCAGCATTTT
CDR3 protein: CASSSGTGREPQHF

D gene: TRBD1
clone size: medium-sized
V gene: TRBV27
J gene: TRBJ2-7
CDR3 DNA: TGTGCCAGCAGTTTACAGACAGGGCTACCCTACGAGCAGTACTTC
CDR3 protein: CASSLQTGLPYEQYF

D gene: -
clone size: -
V gene: TRBV12-5
J gene: TRBJ2-7
CDR3 DNA: TGTGCTAGTGGTTGCGCCGGGACTTTTCCCTACGAGCAGTACTTC
CDR3 protein: CASGCAGTFPYEQYF